These T cell receptor beta chains were read from a single sample in a study of CDR3 diversity in severe acne. A single record per CDR3 protein comes from TCRdb applying MiXCR to the PCR reads. The table has tens of thousands of distinct CDR3 sequences, 51% seen once. The sample comprised blood. These receptors all come from a male donor in good health, without acne. The CDR3 runs from the conserved cysteine through the conserved F or W. A D gene is named only where the DNA matches it firmly. Not all rows give a size; the values are once, few, many and, for expanded clones, a class.

v_call,clone_size,j_call,d_call,cdr3_aa,cdr3_nt
TRBV29-1,few,TRBJ1-2,TRBD1,CSVKQGVNYGYTF,TGCAGCGTTAAACAGGGGGTTAACTATGGCTACACCTTC
TRBV6-5,.,TRBJ2-7,.,CASGRGEQYF,TGTGCCAGCGGGAGAGGCGAGCAGTACTTC
TRBV12-3/TRBV12-4,many,TRBJ2-1,.,CASSLAGPGSSYNEQFF,TGTGCCAGCAGTTTAGCCGGCCCCGGGAGCTCCTACAATGAGCAGTTCTTC
TRBV7-2,.,TRBJ1-1,TRBD1,CASSLSTPWGARGLPGDTEAFF,TGTGCCAGCAGCTTATCGACTCCGTGGGGGGCCAGGGGGCTGCCGGGGGACACTGAAGCTTTCTTT
TRBV29-1,.,TRBJ2-7,TRBD2,CSVRTSGTYEQYF,TGCAGCGTTAGGACTAGCGGTACCTACGAGCAGTACTTC
TRBV27,many,TRBJ2-7,.,CASSPRVAYEQYF,TGTGCCAGCAGTCCCAGGGTAGCCTACGAGCAGTACTTC
TRBV10-3,medium-sized,TRBJ2-3,TRBD1,CAISESGTGDGDTQYF,TGTGCCATCAGTGAGTCAGGGACAGGGGATGGAGATACGCAGTATTTT
TRBV7-9,.,TRBJ2-5,TRBD2,CASSLGGSETQYF,TGTGCCAGCAGTTTGGGCGGGAGTGAGACCCAGTACTTC
TRBV5-8,many,TRBJ2-3,.,CASSLVAGGTDTQYF,TGTGCCAGCAGCTTAGTTGCAGGGGGGACAGATACGCAGTATTTT
TRBV20-1,few,TRBJ1-5,.,CSANREEETQHF,TGCAGTGCTAACAGGGAAGAAGAGACCCAGCATTTT
TRBV7-6,.,TRBJ1-5,.,CASSLASVRGVGYEHF,TGTGCCAGCAGCTTAGCGAGTGTTAGGGGTGTCGGCTACGAGCATTTT
TRBV11-3,.,TRBJ1-2,.,CASSSDESYNEQFFGPGTAYGYTF,.
TRBV10-2,.,TRBJ1-3,.,CATSISGNGNTIYF,TGCGCCACCTCGATATCGGGGAATGGAAACACCATATATTTT
TRBV6-2/TRBV6-3,many,TRBJ2-4,.,CASSEGGGGKNIQYF,TGTGCCAGCAGTGAGGGGGGAGGGGGCAAAAACATTCAGTACTTC
TRBV20-1,many,TRBJ1-2,TRBD1,CSARDNDRAKGGYTF,TGCAGTGCTAGAGATAACGACAGGGCCAAAGGTGGCTACACCTTC
TRBV20-1,.,TRBJ2-5,TRBD2,CSARGTSGRAMETQYF,TGCAGTGCTAGGGGGACTAGCGGGAGAGCCATGGAGACCCAGTACTTC
TRBV20-1,.,TRBJ1-1,.,CSAVNRVNTEAFF,TGCAGTGCTGTTAACAGGGTTAACACTGAAGCTTTCTTT
TRBV20-1,many,TRBJ1-3,TRBD1,CSAHRQGSGNTIYF,TGCAGTGCTCACCGACAGGGGTCTGGAAACACCATATATTTT
TRBV6-5,.,TRBJ1-1,.,CASSEVGRISGTEAFF,TGTGCCAGCAGCGAAGTGGGACGAATTTCGGGCACTGAAGCTTTCTTT
TRBV13,.,TRBJ1-5,.,CASSLAVRVAQPQHF,TGCGCCAGCAGCTTGGCAGTGAGAGTGGCTCAGCCCCAGCATTTT
TRBV5-6,.,TRBJ2-5,.,CASSPDRGARLRETQYF,TGTGCCAGCAGCCCGGACCGGGGGGCGAGGTTGCGAGAGACCCAGTACTTC
TRBV5-8,.,TRBJ2-2,TRBD1,CASSPDRGGSNTGELFF,TGTGCCAGCAGCCCGGACAGGGGCGGGTCGAACACCGGGGAGCTGTTTTTT
TRBV12-5,.,TRBJ1-1,.,CASSPGVNTEAFF,TGTGCCAGCAGCCCAGGGGTCAACACTGAAGCTTTCTTT
TRBV5-1,.,TRBJ2-3,TRBD2,CASTLAGGTDTQYF,TGCGCCAGCACCCTAGCGGGGGGCACAGATACGCAGTATTTT
TRBV5-6,.,TRBJ2-1,TRBD2,CASSFVAGSYNEQFF,TGTGCCAGCAGCTTTGTAGCGGGCTCCTACAATGAGCAGTTCTTC
TRBV2,many,TRBJ1-6,TRBD1,CASRALGQNNSPLHF,TGTGCCAGCAGGGCCTTGGGACAGAATAATTCACCCCTCCACTTT
TRBV2,many,TRBJ2-1,TRBD1,CASSETPGGNEQFF,TGTGCCAGCAGTGAAACCCCAGGGGGCAATGAGCAGTTCTTC